These T cell receptor beta chains were read from a single sample in a study of T cell responses to AZD1222 COVID-19 vaccine. Assay used: immunoSEQ multiplex PCR; TCRdb lists only in-frame clones, some missing. The sample yields approximately 100,000 clones, roughly 90% seen once. The specimen comprised peripheral blood, sampled on day 0 of AZD1222 vaccination. The origin of the receptors is an adult in good health. CDR3s include the opening cysteine and the closing phenylalanine or tryptophan. A D gene is named only where the DNA matches it firmly. Not all rows give a size; the values are once, few, many and, for expanded clones, a class.

j_call: TRBJ1-3; clone_size: -; d_call: -; v_call: TRBV30; cdr3_nt: TGTGCCTGGAGTGTGGGGGGGGCCCCTGGAAACACCATATATTTT; cdr3_aa: CAWSVGGAPGNTIYF
j_call: TRBJ1-1; clone_size: -; d_call: -; v_call: TRBV19; cdr3_nt: TGTGCCAGTAGGAACTCGGACGTTATGAACACTGAAGCTTTCTTT; cdr3_aa: CASRNSDVMNTEAFF
j_call: TRBJ2-5; clone_size: -; d_call: TRBD2; v_call: TRBV5-1; cdr3_nt: TGCGCCAGCAGCTCAGGACTAGCGAGGGAGACCCAGTACTTC; cdr3_aa: CASSSGLARETQYF
j_call: TRBJ1-2; clone_size: -; d_call: -; v_call: TRBV6-5; cdr3_nt: TGTGCCAGCAGTTACAACTACTACTCGCTCTACACCTTC; cdr3_aa: CASSYNYYSLYTF
j_call: TRBJ1-5; clone_size: -; d_call: -; v_call: TRBV19; cdr3_nt: TGTGCCAGTAGGGACGACAGTACCAATCAGCCCCAGCATTTT; cdr3_aa: CASRDDSTNQPQHF
j_call: TRBJ1-4; clone_size: -; d_call: -; v_call: TRBV6-5; cdr3_nt: TGTGCCAGCACAAACTGGAAAAATGAAAAACTGTTTTTT; cdr3_aa: CASTNWKNEKLFF
j_call: TRBJ1-2; clone_size: -; d_call: TRBD1; v_call: TRBV2; cdr3_nt: TGTGCCAGCAGGGAACAGGGGGTCTATGGCTACACCTTC; cdr3_aa: CASREQGVYGYTF
j_call: TRBJ2-3; clone_size: -; d_call: -; v_call: TRBV9; cdr3_nt: TGTGCCAGCAGCCCTCCCACAGATACGCAGTATTTT; cdr3_aa: CASSPPTDTQYF
j_call: TRBJ2-7; clone_size: -; d_call: -; v_call: TRBV12-3/TRBV12-4; cdr3_nt: TGTGCCAGCAGTTTTATACAATATGAGCAGTACTTC; cdr3_aa: CASSFIQYEQYF
j_call: TRBJ1-2; clone_size: -; d_call: -; v_call: TRBV10-3; cdr3_nt: TGTGCCATCAGCCCCCCCCCGTGGGAGAGGGAGAATGGCTACACCTTC; cdr3_aa: CAISPPPWERENGYTF
j_call: TRBJ1-3; clone_size: -; d_call: -; v_call: TRBV28; cdr3_nt: TGTGCCAGCAGCCTGGGGTCAATCTCTGGAAACACCATATATTTT; cdr3_aa: CASSLGSISGNTIYF
j_call: TRBJ2-7; clone_size: -; d_call: -; v_call: TRBV10-1; cdr3_nt: TGCGCCAGCAGTGATCCGGCGGGACGCTCCTACGAGCAGTACTTC; cdr3_aa: CASSDPAGRSYEQYF
j_call: TRBJ2-1; clone_size: -; d_call: TRBD2; v_call: TRBV2; cdr3_nt: TGTGCCAGCACGGGACTAGTGAGTGGTAATGAGCAGTTCTTC; cdr3_aa: CASTGLVSGNEQFF
j_call: TRBJ2-3; clone_size: -; d_call: -; v_call: TRBV12-3/TRBV12-4; cdr3_nt: TGTGCCAGCAGTTTTCTCACGGGTACGCAGTATTTT; cdr3_aa: CASSFLTGTQYF
j_call: TRBJ1-1; clone_size: few; d_call: TRBD1; v_call: TRBV28; cdr3_nt: TGTGCCAGCGGGACAGGTCGGGACACTGAAGCTTTCTTT; cdr3_aa: CASGTGRDTEAFF
j_call: TRBJ1-4; clone_size: -; d_call: TRBD1; v_call: TRBV28; cdr3_nt: TGTGCCAGCCACAGGGGAGGTGAAAAACTGTTTTTT; cdr3_aa: CASHRGGEKLFF